A single sample gave rise to the 32 T cell receptor beta chains below, sequenced in a study of blood T cells in healthy people across ages. A J-beta primer mix and a sample-barcoded 5' primer were used in a second PCR of roughly 7 to 12 cycles. TCRdb recomputed calls from the 5' RACE reads with MiXCR, one row per CDR3 protein. The table has 1.5 million to 2 million distinct CDR3 sequences, roughly 50% seen once; the top ten hold 2% to 2.5%. The sequenced material came from blood. Receptors were obtained from a woman between 40 and 50 years old in good health.

CDR3 residues: CASSSGGIISPLHF. In DNA, the CDR3 is TGTGCCAGCAGCTCCGGCGGTATAATTTCACCCCTCCACTTT. This rearrangement joins TRBV7-9 to TRBJ1-6; no clear D gene. The V end lost 4 bases, the J end lost 9 bases, and 13 bases lay between the germline ends. Germline V CDR1 and CDR2: SEHNR, FQNEAQ (reference sequence). The CDR3 spans 14 residues.

The chain couples TRBV6-2 or TRBV6-3 to TRBJ2-4; D gene uncertain. The DNA end favors TRBJ2-7, so the J call may be wrong. CDR1 MNHEY and CDR2 SVGEGT come from the germline V gene. This CDR3 has 15 residues. CDR3 in DNA: TGTGCCAGCAGTTACGGAGCGCATAAAACCTACGAGCAGTACTTC. It translates to CASSYGAHKTYEQYF.

V usage is TRBV4-3 and J usage is TRBJ2-1, with D possibly matching TRBD1 (5 bases). Germline-derived CDR1 and CDR2 are LGHNA and YSLEER. V was pared by 0 bases and J by 10 bases, with 19 bases between. The CDR3 is 16 residues long. CDR3 coding DNA: TGCGCCAGCAGCCAAGACCGACAGCCTGTGGGATGGGAGCAGTTCTTC. Its protein product is CASSQDRQPVGWEQFF.

As to this clonotype: The junction departs from the called germline gene at one end, perhaps through a read error. The genes are TRBV7-3 and TRBJ2-5; TRBD2 might be the D (5 bases). Germline V gene sequence: CDR1 SGHTA, CDR2 FQGTGA. This CDR3 is built from 15 residues. DNA for the CDR3: TGTTCCAGCAGCTTCGATGCAGGAGGCGAAGAGACCCAGTACTTC. The encoded protein is CSSSFDAGGEETQYF.

J is TRBJ1-2 and V is TRBV2; D ambiguous. Trimming shortened V by 7 bases and J by 5 bases, and 14 bases separated the two germline ends. The CDR3 is made up of 13 amino acids. Germline lookup yields CDR1 SNHLY and CDR2 FYNNEI. This CDR3 is CASTSSGGYGYTF. For the CDR3, the DNA is TGTGCCAGCACTTCCTCAGGCGGTTATGGCTACACCTTC. The variable domain in full, completed from reference TRBV2 and TRBJ1-2, reads EPEVTQTPSHQVTQMGQEVILRCVPISNHLYFYWYRQILGQKVEFLVSFYNNEISEKSEIFDDQFSVERPDGSNFTLKIRSTKLEDSAMYFCASTSSGGYGYTFGSGTRLTVV.

This clonotype was counted many times. The V gene is TRBV7-9, the J gene TRBJ2-7, with 7 bases fitting TRBD1. Germline CDR1 and CDR2: SEHNR and FQNEAQ (reference sequence). The CDR3 covers 14 residues. V lost 5 bases and J lost 1; bases outside the gene matches: 5. The CDR3: CASSHRQGSYEQYF. In nucleotides, the CDR3 is TGTGCCAGCAGCCACCGACAGGGATCCTACGAGCAGTACTTC.

This sequence joins TRBV11-2 and TRBJ2-3; D unclear. Germline V gives CDR1 SGHAT, CDR2 FQNNGV. Trimming took off 4 bases at V and 7 bases at J, with 15 bases between the two ends. This CDR3 spans 14 amino acids. CDR3: CASSSYAVGNTQYF. In nucleotides, the CDR3 is TGTGCCAGCAGCTCCTATGCGGTAGGAAATACGCAGTATTTT.

The genes are TRBV20-1 and TRBJ1-2, with 11 bases aligning to TRBD1. The CDR3 extends over 14 amino acids. Per germline, CDR1 DFQATT and CDR2 SNEGSKA (reference sequence). The ends lost 5 bases at V and 8 bases at J; junction bases unmatched: 10. In nucleotides, the CDR3 is TGCAGTGCTGATGCCGGGACAGGGGGTGAAGGCTACACCTTC. It encodes CSADAGTGGEGYTF.

This clonotype was observed a single time. The chain employs TRBV9 and TRBJ1-2; weak D call: TRBD1 (5 bases). The germline V and J ends were trimmed by 0 bases and 2 bases, with 14 bases remaining between them. Germline V gene sequence: CDR1 SGDLS, CDR2 YYNGEE. The CDR3 runs to 16 residues. The CDR3 is CASSVGGRALNYGYTF. CDR3 DNA: TGTGCCAGCAGCGTAGGAGGCAGGGCCTTGAACTATGGCTACACCTTC. Based on the CDR3 plus reference TRBV9 and TRBJ1-2, the full variable domain is DSGVTQTPKHLITATGQRVTLRCSPRSGDLSVYWYQQSLDQGLQFLIQYYNGEERAKGNILERFSAQQFPDLHSELNLSSLELGDSALYFCASSVGGRALNYGYTFGSGTRLTVV.

J is TRBJ1-1 and V is TRBV14; D is unclear. The V and J ends lost 0 bases and 7 bases respectively, with 15 bases between them. Germline lookup yields CDR1 SGHDN and CDR2 FVKESK. This CDR3 region has 15 residues. In nucleotides, the CDR3 is TGTGCCAGCAGCCAAGATACCCTAAGTACCCGTGAAGCTTTCTTT. This codes for CASSQDTLSTREAFF.

This chain links TRBV27 with TRBJ2-3; 13 nucleotides line up with TRBD2. Per the germline V gene, CDR1 is MNHEY and CDR2 is SMNVEV (reference sequence). The CDR3 sequence is 17 residues long. V gave up 6 bases and J gave up 2 bases; unmatched junction bases: 8. The CDR3, as DNA: TGTGCCAGCAGCCCCACTAGCGGGGGGGCGATCACAGATACGCAGTATTTT. This translates into CASSPTSGGAITDTQYF.

The chain uses TRBV13 and TRBJ2-1, with 9 bases that match TRBD2. Germline CDR1 and CDR2: PRHDT and FYEKMQ (reference sequence). This CDR3 region has 14 residues. The junction had 2 bases not matched to a gene; V was cut back by 3 bases and J by 5 bases. This CDR3 reads CASSLGLANNEQFF. Written as DNA, the CDR3 is TGTGCCAGCAGCTTGGGACTAGCAAACAATGAGCAGTTCTTC.

This sequence joins TRBV7-2 and TRBJ2-7, with D possibly matching TRBD1 (6 bases). Looked up from germline, CDR1 is SGHTA and CDR2 is FQGNSA. The CDR3 length is 14 residues. With 5 bases removed from V and 3 bases from J, the gap between germline ends came to 14 bases. CDR3 protein: CASSPAGQSYEQYF. The CDR3 region has the DNA TGTGCCAGCAGCCCCGCCGGACAGAGCTACGAGCAGTACTTC.

This clonotype has only a few counts. The J gene is TRBJ2-4, the V gene TRBV6-5; TRBD1 matches at 8 bases. CDR3 length: 14 residues. V dropped 6 bases and J dropped 9; count of bases not matched to a gene: 10. Per the germline V gene, CDR1 is MNHEY and CDR2 is SVGAGI. CDR3 loop: CASRDRVSGGIQYF. CDR3 nucleotide sequence: TGTGCCAGCAGGGACAGGGTTTCTGGGGGCATTCAGTACTTC.

This clonotype was observed a few times. The chain joins TRBV7-8 to TRBJ2-5; weak D call: TRBD2 (7 bases). Trimming removed 6 bases from V and 5 bases from J, with 19 bases in between. Germline V lookup: CDR1 SGHVS, CDR2 FQNEAQ. The CDR3 consists of 15 residues. CDR3 sequence reads: CASRTLKGGIETQYF. CDR3 coding DNA: TGTGCCAGCAGAACCTTGAAGGGGGGGATCGAGACCCAGTACTTC.

This chain links TRBV15 with TRBJ2-2; 9 bases line up with TRBD1. CDR1 LNHNV and CDR2 YYDKDF come from the germline V gene (reference sequence). Trimming cost V 3 bases and J 4 bases; bases outside gene matches: 12. The length of the CDR3 is 18 residues. The DNA of the CDR3 is TGTGCCACCAGCAGGATTTTCCCGGGACAGGGATCCACCGGGGAGCTGTTTTTT. It yields the protein CATSRIFPGQGSTGELFF.

This clonotype has a handful of counts. The V call is TRBV20-1, the J call TRBJ2-5, with 14 bases lining up with TRBD2. Germline V lookup: CDR1 DFQATT, CDR2 SNEGSKA (reference sequence). V lost 4 bases and J lost 0; bases outside the gene matches: 4. The CDR3 is made up of 16 amino acids. The CDR3 here is CSAIRTSGGNQETQYF. As DNA, the CDR3 is TGCAGTGCTATACGGACTAGCGGGGGGAACCAAGAGACCCAGTACTTC.

The rearrangement joins TRBV28 to TRBJ1-5, with a tentative D call TRBD1 (6 bases). Trimming took off 5 bases at V and 11 bases at J, with 13 bases between the two ends. The CDR3 contains 12 residues. From germline, CDR1 is MDHEN and CDR2 SYDVKM. CDR3 coding DNA: TGTGCCAGCAGTCCCTGGGAGGGGGCCCAGCATTTT. Translating gives CASSPWEGAQHF.

This clonotype was counted between two and nine times. The chain joins TRBV20-1 to TRBJ2-3, with 8 nucleotides matching TRBD2. V gave up 3 bases and J gave up 1 base; unmatched junction bases: 3. Looked up from germline, CDR1 is DFQATT and CDR2 is SNEGSKA (reference sequence). The CDR3 is made up of 14 amino acids. The CDR3 sequence: CSASGRGRTDTQYF. The CDR3 DNA follows: TGCAGTGCTAGCGGGAGGGGCCGCACAGATACGCAGTATTTT.

The rearrangement links TRBV5-5 to TRBJ2-5, with D possibly being TRBD1 or TRBD2 (5 bases each). Trimming cost V 4 bases and J 2 bases, with 12 bases left between them. This CDR3 is built from 14 residues. The germline CDR1 and CDR2 sequences are SGHKS and YYEKEE (reference sequence). Here the CDR3 DNA reads TGTGCCAGCAGCGGGCCGGGGCGGCAAGAGACCCAGTACTTC. Translating gives CASSGPGRQETQYF.

This clonotype was counted between two and nine times. The chain recombines TRBV29-1 with TRBJ2-5, with 14 bases matching TRBD2. The CDR3 contains 14 residues. Germline CDR1 and CDR2: SQVTM and ANQGSEA. V lost 6 bases, J lost 4 bases, and 4 bases stayed unmatched. In DNA, the CDR3 is TGCAGCGTGCCCGGGACTAGCGGGGGAGAGACCCAGTACTTC. Translated, it gives CSVPGTSGGETQYF. Variable domain in full (rest from reference TRBV29-1 and TRBJ2-5): SAVISQKPSRDICQRGTSLTIQCQVDSQVTMMFWYRQQPGQSLTLIATANQGSEATYESGFVIDKFPISRPNLTFSTLTVSNMSPEDSSIYLCSVPGTSGGETQYFGPGTRLLVL.

In its sample, this clonotype was seen many times. The chain links TRBV4-2 to TRBJ2-1; D is ambiguous. This CDR3 has 14 amino acids. Germline CDR1 LGHNA, CDR2 YNFKEQ. V was pared by 1 base and J by 4 bases, with 8 bases between. The CDR3 reads CASSQGGLYNEQFF. Here the CDR3 DNA reads TGTGCCAGCAGCCAAGGTGGGCTGTACAATGAGCAGTTCTTC.

The chain recombines TRBV5-1 with TRBJ2-3; D perhaps matches TRBD2 (5 bases). With 4 bases removed from V and 2 bases from J, the gap between germline ends came to 11 bases. From germline, CDR1 is SGHRS and CDR2 YFSETQ. The CDR3 runs 14 residues. CDR3 bases: TGCGCCAGCAGCCTGCTGACTATCACAGATACGCAGTATTTT. This gives the protein CASSLLTITDTQYF.

This clonotype has a handful of counts. The chain links TRBV13 to TRBJ2-1, with D possibly matching TRBD1 (6 bases). In germline, CDR1 is PRHDT, CDR2 FYEKMQ (reference sequence). Trimming took 6 bases from V and 4 from J, leaving 16 bases between them. The CDR3 runs to 15 residues. CDR3 DNA sequence: TGTGCCAGCAGTCGAGATCAGGGGCTGTACAATGAGCAGTTCTTC. This encodes CASSRDQGLYNEQFF.

This clonotype has more than one count but fewer than ten. The V gene is TRBV20-1, the J gene TRBJ2-1; D might be TRBD1 (5 bases). Trimming cost V 6 bases and J 10 bases, with 13 bases left between them. The CDR3 spans 11 residues. CDR1 and CDR2 from the germline V gene are DFQATT and SNEGSKA (reference sequence). The CDR3 sequence: CSALDIGEQFF. The CDR3 DNA is TGCAGTGCCTTGGACATCGGCGAGCAGTTCTTC.

This chain connects TRBV20-1 to TRBJ2-3; D is unresolved. The germline CDR1 and CDR2 sequences are DFQATT and SNEGSKA (reference sequence). V was clipped by 3 bases and J by 6 bases, with 13 bases between them. CDR3 length: 13 residues. DNA of the CDR3: TGCAGTGCTAGGGGCAACGGCCGGGATACGCAGTATTTT. Translating it yields CSARGNGRDTQYF.

The V and J genes are TRBV7-2 and TRBJ2-3, with D possibly called TRBD1 or TRBD2 (5 bases each). Germline V gene lookup returns CDR1 SGHTA and CDR2 FQGNSA. V was trimmed by 5 bases and J by 2 bases, leaving 11 bases between them. The CDR3 has 14 amino acids. In nucleotides, the CDR3 is TGTGCCAGCAGCCGGGGCTATAACACAGATACGCAGTATTTT. Translation gives CASSRGYNTDTQYF.

This clonotype was seen many times. The chain carries TRBV5-1 and TRBJ2-3; TRBD2 is a possible D gene (6 bases). Germline V lookup: CDR1 SGHRS, CDR2 YFSETQ. Trimming took off 4 bases at V and 0 bases at J, with 15 bases between the two ends. The CDR3 runs 16 residues. The CDR3 here is CASSRPGGTSTDTQYF. CDR3 nucleotides: TGCGCCAGCAGCCGCCCTGGGGGGACTAGCACAGATACGCAGTATTTT.

This clonotype was picked up a small number of times. This CDR3 reads CASSQEVGTSTGTARDTQYF. CDR3 nucleotides: TGTGCCAGCAGCCAAGAAGTAGGGACTTCAACCGGAACGGCGCGAGATACGCAGTATTTT. The chain has TRBV4-2 and TRBJ2-3, with D tentatively TRBD2 (6 bases). CDR3 length: 20 residues. Trimming left V 0 bases short and J 5 bases short, with 27 bases between. CDR1 is LGHNA and CDR2 is YNFKEQ in the germline V gene.

This clonotype came up a few times. The rearrangement links TRBV7-6 to TRBJ1-2; 7 bases fit TRBD1. The J segment lost 4 bases and the V segment lost 5 bases, leaving 7 bases of the junction unmatched. Germline lookup yields CDR1 SGHVS and CDR2 FNYEAQ. This CDR3 spans 14 amino acids. CDR3 bases: TGTGCCAGCAGCCCCGACAGGGCTAGCTATGGCTACACCTTC. This sequence encodes CASSPDRASYGYTF.

The chain combines TRBV10-2 with TRBJ2-7; the match to TRBD1 covers 7 bases. With V trimmed by 9 bases and J by 1 base, 9 bases remained unmatched. Germline V gives CDR1 WSHSY, CDR2 SAAADI. The CDR3 spans 14 residues. As DNA, the CDR3 is TGCGCCAGTCAGGACAGGCCCGAGTCCTACGAGCAGTACTTC. It is translated as CASQDRPESYEQYF.

The chain uses TRBV4-1 and TRBJ2-1; D uncertain. The germline CDR1 and CDR2 sequences are MGHRA and YSYEKL. This CDR3 has 15 amino acids. V was clipped by 4 bases and J by 13 bases, with 23 bases between them. CDR3 DNA sequence: TGCGCCAGCAGCCTGACTGGCGGAATCAAAGAGACCCAGTTCTTC. Its protein product is CASSLTGGIKETQFF.